There are a few counts of the clone carrying this T cell receptor beta chain. What it recognizes is unknown. The sample belongs to a study of a mutant IDH1 vaccine in newly diagnosed glioma. Study-level information: The treated group averaged about 39 years old and was around 60% male, roughly 40% female.

This table comes from immunoSEQ multiplex PCR, and its TCRdb copy is limited to in-frame clones, with some not included. The sample shows tens of thousands of clones, roughly four fifths of them seen only once. The germline gives CDR1 LNHDA, CDR2 SQIVND (reference sequence). V was trimmed by 2 bases and J by 3 bases, leaving 8 bases between them. This CDR3 has 13 residues. Noted time point: week 35, safety follow-up. All doses held 300 ug of mutant IDH1 20-mer peptide, with topical imiquimod. The genes are TRBV19 and TRBJ2-7; D unclear. Source: PBMCs, taken from a glioma patient whose treatment included an IDH1 peptide vaccine. The receptor was derived from a man aged 50-60 years with glioma. DNA of the CDR3: TGTGCCAGTAGTATAAGGCTTCTCTACGAGCAGTACTTC. Translation gives CASSIRLLYEQYF.